This T cell receptor beta chain was profiled in a study of molecular identifiers for immune sequencing clone quantification. Study as a whole: Replicate runs used RNA from roughly 21,000 or 96,000 naive CD8 cells, which was split five ways into aliquots, and four of those aliquots were then sequenced. Whole-study results and caveats: Molecules of identical TCR sharing a barcode could underestimate highly expanded clone sizes.

Methods described previously were used for bulk TCR libraries, and listed TCR primers were applied. A single record per CDR3 protein comes from TCRdb applying MiXCR to the PCR reads. The table lists about 630,000 distinct CDR3 sequences, over 25% of them singletons. The table lists this clonotype with many counts. Its specificity is not known. Isolation of naive CD8 T cells was achieved by sorting on a CD8+CD4-CCR7+CD45RA+ phenotype. The clonotype comes from a human donor in good health. Some libraries in this study had Jurkat cell RNA spiked in. The sequenced sample consisted of naive CD8+ T cells from blood, with Jurkat cell RNA spiked in. Subset meaning: FACS-sorted CD8+CD4-CCR7+CD45RA+ naive T cells.

The CDR3 nucleotides are TGTGCCAGTAGTAGACTAGCGGACTCCTACAATGAGCAGTTCTTC. Protein: CASSRLADSYNEQFF. The J gene is TRBJ2-1, the V gene TRBV19; 9 positions agree with TRBD2. The CDR3 has 15 residues. V gave up 4 bases and J gave up 0 bases; unmatched junction bases: 1. Germline V gene sequence: CDR1 LNHDA, CDR2 SQIVND (reference sequence). The entire variable domain, with the rest obtained from reference TRBV19 and TRBJ2-1, is as follows: DGGITQSPKYLFRKEGQNVTLSCEQNLNHDAMYWYRQDPGQGLRLIYYSQIVNDFQKGDIAEGYSVSREKKESFPLTVTSAQKNPTAFYLCASSRLADSYNEQFFGPGTRLTVL.